These 15 T cell receptor beta chains were all obtained from the same sample, sequenced in a study of CD8 T cells in Susac syndrome. Random hexamers were used to reverse transcribe the RNA input (about 0.45 to 1 ug). TCRdb processed the immunoSEQ multiplex PCR reads anew with MiXCR; each CDR3 protein has one entry. Among about 120,000 distinct CDR3 sequences listed, around 90% were seen once. Material for sequencing was CD4+ T cells from PBMCs. These receptors were collected from a human donor in good health.

This sequence joins TRBV5-5 and TRBJ2-5, with a tentative D call TRBD1 (7 bases). The V gene's germline CDR1 is SGHKS and CDR2 YYEKEE (reference sequence). Trimming stripped 4 bases from V and 7 bases from J, with 14 bases between. The CDR3 runs to 13 residues. This chain's CDR3 is CASSLGQGGTQYF. DNA for the CDR3: TGTGCCAGCAGCCTAGGGCAGGGGGGGACCCAGTACTTC.

The V gene is TRBV7-9, the J gene TRBJ2-1; D is ambiguous. Germline CDR1 reads SEHNR; CDR2 reads FQNEAQ (reference sequence). CDR3 length equals 15 residues. V dropped 0 bases and J dropped 10 bases, with 16 bases sitting between them. The CDR3 loop reads CASSLAWVDVPEQFF. DNA for the CDR3: TGTGCCAGCAGCTTAGCTTGGGTCGACGTACCCGAGCAGTTCTTC.

The table lists this clonotype with a few counts. The J gene is TRBJ2-3, the V gene TRBV6-2 or TRBV6-3; no reliable D call. V lost 0 bases, J lost 4 bases, and 11 bases lay in between. The CDR3 length is 15 residues. The germline V gene encodes CDR1 MNHEY and CDR2 SVGEGT. CDR3 DNA sequence: TGTGCCAGCAGTTACTCCGGAAGGCCCCCAGATACGCAGTATTTT. It yields the protein CASSYSGRPPDTQYF.

J is TRBJ1-5 and V is TRBV7-2, with D maybe TRBD1 (5 bases). CDR3 length equals 16 residues. Per germline, CDR1 SGHTA and CDR2 FQGNSA. The V end was cut by 2 bases, the J end by 6 bases, with 17 bases between. For the CDR3, the DNA is TGTGCCAGCAGCTTACGCTGGGATACTGGGGGTCAGCCCCAGCATTTT. It yields the protein CASSLRWDTGGQPQHF.

The rearrangement links TRBV9 to TRBJ2-7, with D possibly matching TRBD1 (5 bases). Per germline, CDR1 SGDLS and CDR2 YYNGEE. The ends were cut back, 1 base at V and 3 bases at J, with 11 bases in the middle. The CDR3 contains 14 residues. CDR3 amino acids: CASSVTGSDYEQYF. In DNA form, the CDR3 reads TGTGCCAGCAGCGTAACAGGATCCGACTACGAGCAGTACTTC. Variable domain in full (rest from reference TRBV9 and TRBJ2-7): DSGVTQTPKHLITATGQRVTLRCSPRSGDLSVYWYQQSLDQGLQFLIQYYNGEERAKGNILERFSAQQFPDLHSELNLSSLELGDSALYFCASSVTGSDYEQYFGPGTRLTVT.

V gene TRBV5-1 combines with J gene TRBJ2-7, with D possibly matching TRBD1 (6 bases). The V and J ends lost 1 base and 2 bases respectively, with 10 bases between them. From germline, CDR1 is SGHRS and CDR2 YFSETQ. There are 14 residues in the CDR3. This CDR3 reads CASSLTTGAYEQYF. As DNA, the CDR3 is TGCGCCAGCAGCTTGACGACAGGAGCCTACGAGCAGTACTTC.

The V call is TRBV20-1, the J call TRBJ1-5; 9 bases match TRBD1. V lost 6 bases to trimming and J lost 5 bases; unmatched junction nucleotides: 8. This CDR3 has 14 residues. The germline V gene encodes CDR1 DFQATT and CDR2 SNEGSKA (reference sequence). The CDR3, as DNA: TGCAGTGCAAACCCGGGACAGGGACATCAGCCCCAGCATTTT. Translating gives CSANPGQGHQPQHF.

The genes are TRBV5-1 and TRBJ2-2, with 10 positions matching TRBD1. Per germline, CDR1 SGHRS and CDR2 YFSETQ. V was pared by 4 bases and J by 6 bases, with 12 bases of the junction left unmatched. This CDR3 region has 17 residues. The CDR3 spells CASSRKRDRGRAGELFF. CDR3 sequence (DNA): TGCGCCAGCAGCCGCAAAAGGGACAGGGGTCGCGCCGGGGAGCTGTTTTTT.

The chain joins TRBV18 to TRBJ1-1, with TRBD1 as a possible D gene (5 bases). Trimming removed 4 bases at V and 5 bases at J, with 17 bases between. This CDR3 spans 15 amino acids. The germline V gene encodes CDR1 KGHSH and CDR2 LQKENI. DNA for the CDR3: TGTGCCAGCTCACGGGACCGGACCAGGGATACTGAAGCTTTCTTT. Translated, it gives CASSRDRTRDTEAFF.

V usage is TRBV15 and J usage is TRBJ2-7; 9 bases agree with TRBD1. The V gene end was trimmed by 6 bases and the J gene end by 6 bases; junction bases not matched to a gene: 6. Germline V gene sequence: CDR1 LNHNV, CDR2 YYDKDF (reference sequence). The CDR3 totals 13 residues. The CDR3 spells CATRGQGTSEQYF. CDR3 sequence (DNA): TGTGCCACCAGGGGACAGGGAACGAGCGAGCAGTACTTC.

V usage is TRBV10-3 and J usage is TRBJ2-1, with 11 bases matching TRBD2. This CDR3 region has 14 residues. Trimming took 10 bases from V and 8 from J; bases not matched to a gene: 10. Germline CDR1 is ENHRY and CDR2 is SYGVKD. The CDR3 spells CASGGSGGVDEQFF. The CDR3 coding sequence is TGTGCCAGCGGAGGTAGCGGGGGGGTAGATGAGCAGTTCTTC.

V and J are TRBV2 and TRBJ2-2; D might be TRBD2 (6 bases). Germline values: CDR1 SNHLY, CDR2 FYNNEI. Trimming removed 9 bases at V and 3 bases at J, with 17 bases between. CDR3 length: 15 residues. The CDR3 DNA reads as TGTGCCAGTCTCGTACAACCGGGGGACACCGGGGAGCTGTTTTTT. Amino acid sequence: CASLVQPGDTGELFF.

The rearrangement joins TRBV7-2 to TRBJ2-1; 8 positions agree with TRBD1. The junction had 4 bases not matched to a gene; V was cut back by 5 bases and J by 1 base. The CDR3 has 15 amino acids. Germline V gene sequence: CDR1 SGHTA, CDR2 FQGNSA. DNA of the CDR3: TGTGCCAGCAGCCACGACAGGGGTTCCTACAATGAGCAGTTCTTC. It encodes CASSHDRGSYNEQFF.

This clonotype was seen more than once but under ten times. The chain joins TRBV18 to TRBJ2-2; TRBD1 aligns across 8 bases. Germline V lookup: CDR1 KGHSH, CDR2 LQKENI. V was pared by 4 bases and J by 5 bases, with 3 bases of the junction left unmatched. The length of the CDR3 is 14 residues. The chain's CDR3 is CASSRDRGTGELFF. The DNA of the CDR3 is TGTGCCAGCTCACGAGACAGGGGAACCGGGGAGCTGTTTTTT.

The chain joins TRBV5-5 to TRBJ1-5, with 9 bases aligning to TRBD1. CDR1 and CDR2 (germline): SGHKS, YYEKEE (reference sequence). The V segment lost 4 bases and the J segment 6 bases; nucleotides outside the gene matches: 8. This CDR3 is 15 amino acids long. The CDR3 region has the DNA TGTGCCAGCAGCGGGGGACAGGGCTCGGGTCAGCCCCAGCATTTT. It yields the protein CASSGGQGSGQPQHF.